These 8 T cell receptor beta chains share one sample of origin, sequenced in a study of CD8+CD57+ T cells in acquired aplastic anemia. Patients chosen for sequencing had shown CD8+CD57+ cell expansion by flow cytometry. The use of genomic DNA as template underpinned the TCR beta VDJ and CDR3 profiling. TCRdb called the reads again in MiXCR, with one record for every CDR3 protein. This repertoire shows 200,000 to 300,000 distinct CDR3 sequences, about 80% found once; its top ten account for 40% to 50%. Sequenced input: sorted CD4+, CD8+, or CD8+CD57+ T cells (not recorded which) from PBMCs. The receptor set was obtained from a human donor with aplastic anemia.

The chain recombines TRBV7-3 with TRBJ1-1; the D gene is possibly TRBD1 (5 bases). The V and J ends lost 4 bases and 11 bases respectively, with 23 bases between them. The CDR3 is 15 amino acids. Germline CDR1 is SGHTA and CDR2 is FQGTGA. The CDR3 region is CASSSTGGGEDVAFF. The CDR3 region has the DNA TGTGCCAGCAGCTCCACAGGCGGAGGGGAAGATGTCGCTTTCTTT. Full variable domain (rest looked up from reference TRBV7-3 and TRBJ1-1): GAGVSQTPSNKVTEKGKYVELRCDPISGHTALYWYRQSLGQGPEFLIYFQGTGAADDSGLPNDRFFAVRPEGSVSTLKIQRTERGDSAVYLCASSSTGGGEDVAFFGQGTRLTVV.

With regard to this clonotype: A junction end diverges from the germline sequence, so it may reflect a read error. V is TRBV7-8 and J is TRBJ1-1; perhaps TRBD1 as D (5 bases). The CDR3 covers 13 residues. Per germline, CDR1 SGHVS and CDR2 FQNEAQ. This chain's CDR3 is CASSCGGGPDAQF. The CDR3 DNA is TGTGCCAGCAGCTGCGGGGGAGGCCCCGATGCGCAGTTT.

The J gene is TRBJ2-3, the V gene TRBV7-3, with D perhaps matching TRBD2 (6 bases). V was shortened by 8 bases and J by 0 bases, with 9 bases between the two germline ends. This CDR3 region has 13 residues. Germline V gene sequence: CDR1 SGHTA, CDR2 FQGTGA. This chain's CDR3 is CASQRASTDTQYF. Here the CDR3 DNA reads TGTGCCAGCCAGCGGGCTAGCACAGATACGCAGTATTTT.

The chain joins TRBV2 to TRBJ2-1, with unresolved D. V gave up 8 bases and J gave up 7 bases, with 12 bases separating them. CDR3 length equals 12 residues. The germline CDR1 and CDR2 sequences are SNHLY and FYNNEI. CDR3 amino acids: CASGPFGNEQFF. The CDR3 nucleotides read TGTGCCAGCGGTCCCTTTGGGAATGAGCAGTTCTTC. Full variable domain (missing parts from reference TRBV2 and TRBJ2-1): EPEVTQTPSHQVTQMGQEVILRCVPISNHLYFYWYRQILGQKVEFLVSFYNNEISEKSEIFDDQFSVERPDGSNFTLKIRSTKLEDSAMYFCASGPFGNEQFFGPGTRLTVL.

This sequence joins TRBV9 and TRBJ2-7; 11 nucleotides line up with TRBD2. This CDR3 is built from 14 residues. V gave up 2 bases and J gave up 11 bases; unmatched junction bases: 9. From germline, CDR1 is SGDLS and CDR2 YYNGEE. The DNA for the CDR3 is TGTGCCAGCAGCGTGGGGACTAGCGGCATAGATGAGTACGTC. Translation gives CASSVGTSGIDEYV.

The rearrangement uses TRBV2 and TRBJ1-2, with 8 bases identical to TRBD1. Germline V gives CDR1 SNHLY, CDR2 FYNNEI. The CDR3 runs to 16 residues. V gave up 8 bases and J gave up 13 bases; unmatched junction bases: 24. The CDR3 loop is CASGAGGRGSQYVGTF. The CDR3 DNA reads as TGTGCCAGCGGGGCAGGGGGCAGGGGTTCGCAGTATGTTGGCACCTTC.

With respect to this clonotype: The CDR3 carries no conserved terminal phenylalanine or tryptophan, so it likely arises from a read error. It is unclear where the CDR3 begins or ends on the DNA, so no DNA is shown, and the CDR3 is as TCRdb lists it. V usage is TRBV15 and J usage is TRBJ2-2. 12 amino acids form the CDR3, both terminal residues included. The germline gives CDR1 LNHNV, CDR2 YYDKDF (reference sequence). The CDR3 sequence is CASRLLSGELFC.

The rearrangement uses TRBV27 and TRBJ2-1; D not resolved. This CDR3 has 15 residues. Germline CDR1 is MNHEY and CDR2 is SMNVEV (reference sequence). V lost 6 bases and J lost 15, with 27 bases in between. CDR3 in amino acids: CASSVDLTGYNEAFF. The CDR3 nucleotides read TGTGCCAGCAGCGTAGACCTGACCGGCTACAATGAGGCGTTCTTC.